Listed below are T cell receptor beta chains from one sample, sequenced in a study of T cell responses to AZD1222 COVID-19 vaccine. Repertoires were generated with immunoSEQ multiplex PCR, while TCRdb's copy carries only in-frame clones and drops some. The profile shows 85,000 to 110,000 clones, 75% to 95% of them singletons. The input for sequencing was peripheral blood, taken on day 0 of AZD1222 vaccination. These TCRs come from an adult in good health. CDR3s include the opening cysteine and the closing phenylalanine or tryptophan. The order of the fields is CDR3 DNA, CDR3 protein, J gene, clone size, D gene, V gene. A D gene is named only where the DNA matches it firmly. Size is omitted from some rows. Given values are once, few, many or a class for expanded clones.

cdr3_nt: TGCGCCAGCGACCTTGGGGGAGGGCCTTACAATGAGCAGTTCTTC
cdr3_aa: CASDLGGGPYNEQFF
j_call: TRBJ2-1
clone_size: NA
d_call: TRBD2
v_call: TRBV5-1

cdr3_nt: TGTGCCAGTAGTATGTTCGACAGGCGGGAAGGACCCCAGCATTTT
cdr3_aa: CASSMFDRREGPQHF
j_call: TRBJ1-5
clone_size: NA
d_call: NA
v_call: TRBV19

cdr3_nt: TGTGCCAGCAGTATTCAGGGGCCCACTTCACCCCTCCACTTT
cdr3_aa: CASSIQGPTSPLHF
j_call: TRBJ1-6
clone_size: NA
d_call: NA
v_call: TRBV6-5

cdr3_nt: TGTGCCAGCAGCTCGGGGCCTACTAATGATTGGCAGTTCTTC
cdr3_aa: CASSSGPTNDWQFF
j_call: TRBJ2-1
clone_size: NA
d_call: NA
v_call: TRBV5-6

cdr3_nt: TGTGCCAGCGGTTACTCAGGAAAGTCTAACTATGGCTACACCTTC
cdr3_aa: CASGYSGKSNYGYTF
j_call: TRBJ1-2
clone_size: once
d_call: NA
v_call: TRBV6-2/TRBV6-3

cdr3_nt: TGTGCCTGGGGGCGATTTGACCCCAACGGGCAGTACTTC
cdr3_aa: CAWGRFDPNGQYF
j_call: TRBJ2-7
clone_size: NA
d_call: NA
v_call: TRBV30

cdr3_nt: TGTGCCAGCAGGCTGGGACCTGCGGGAAACTATGGCTACACCTTC
cdr3_aa: CASRLGPAGNYGYTF
j_call: TRBJ1-2
clone_size: NA
d_call: NA
v_call: TRBV28

cdr3_nt: TGTGCCAGCAGGGGACCTTACACCGGGGAGCTGTTTTTT
cdr3_aa: CASRGPYTGELFF
j_call: TRBJ2-2
clone_size: NA
d_call: NA
v_call: TRBV6-5

cdr3_nt: TGTGCCAGTAGCTCAGGGGGCGGCTACGAGCAGTACTTC
cdr3_aa: CASSSGGGYEQYF
j_call: TRBJ2-7
clone_size: once
d_call: TRBD1
v_call: TRBV19

cdr3_nt: TGTGCCACCTCAGCCCAGGGGCGCACGCTCAACACTGAAGCTTTCTTT
cdr3_aa: CATSAQGRTLNTEAFF
j_call: TRBJ1-1
clone_size: NA
d_call: NA
v_call: TRBV28

cdr3_nt: TGTGCCAGCAGACCACAGGAACACGGCCGGGAGCTGTTTTTT
cdr3_aa: CASRPQEHGRELFF
j_call: TRBJ2-2
clone_size: NA
d_call: NA
v_call: TRBV7-6

cdr3_nt: TGTGCCAGCAGCTCCCAGAGGACCGAGAAGGGCTACACCTTC
cdr3_aa: CASSSQRTEKGYTF
j_call: TRBJ1-2
clone_size: NA
d_call: NA
v_call: TRBV11-2

cdr3_nt: TGTGCCAGCAGCAAAGTAGGGCAGTACCTACTAAACTATGGCTACACCTTC
cdr3_aa: CASSKVGQYLLNYGYTF
j_call: TRBJ1-2
clone_size: NA
d_call: NA
v_call: TRBV21-1

cdr3_nt: TGTGCCAGCAGCTTCCGGGACAGCTCCTACAATGAGCAGTTCTTC
cdr3_aa: CASSFRDSSYNEQFF
j_call: TRBJ2-1
clone_size: NA
d_call: TRBD1
v_call: TRBV7-2

cdr3_nt: TGTGCCAGCAGCCCCGGACAGGGAAGGGAGCAGTACTTC
cdr3_aa: CASSPGQGREQYF
j_call: TRBJ2-7
clone_size: NA
d_call: TRBD1
v_call: TRBV7-2

cdr3_nt: TGTGCCAGCAGTTACTCTAGCGGGAGCTCCTACGAGCAGTACTTC
cdr3_aa: CASSYSSGSSYEQYF
j_call: TRBJ2-7
clone_size: NA
d_call: TRBD2
v_call: TRBV6-2/TRBV6-3

cdr3_nt: TGTGCCACCAGTGATCCCGGGACTAGCGGGAGTAATGAGCAGTTCTTC
cdr3_aa: CATSDPGTSGSNEQFF
j_call: TRBJ2-1
clone_size: NA
d_call: TRBD2
v_call: TRBV24-1

cdr3_nt: TGTGCCAGCAGCCCTGGACTAGCGGGAGCCGGGGAGCTGTTTTTT
cdr3_aa: CASSPGLAGAGELFF
j_call: TRBJ2-2
clone_size: NA
d_call: TRBD2
v_call: TRBV7-2

cdr3_nt: TGTGCCGCCAACCCGGAAGGGAGATCGGGAAACACCATATATTTT
cdr3_aa: CAANPEGRSGNTIYF
j_call: TRBJ1-3
clone_size: NA
d_call: NA
v_call: TRBV28

cdr3_nt: TGTGCCAGCAGTTCTGGACTAGCCGGGGAGCTGTTTTTT
cdr3_aa: CASSSGLAGELFF
j_call: TRBJ2-2
clone_size: NA
d_call: TRBD2
v_call: TRBV12-3/TRBV12-4

cdr3_nt: TGCGCCAGCAGCCAAGACAGGGTCGTTGGTGAAAAACTGTTTTTT
cdr3_aa: CASSQDRVVGEKLFF
j_call: TRBJ1-4
clone_size: NA
d_call: NA
v_call: TRBV4-1

cdr3_nt: TGTGCCAGCAGTCCCGCCAGGGGGGATACGCAGTATTTT
cdr3_aa: CASSPARGDTQYF
j_call: TRBJ2-3
clone_size: NA
d_call: TRBD1
v_call: TRBV28

cdr3_nt: TGTGCCAGCAGTTCAGTCCGCACAGGGGGCTATGGCTACACCTTC
cdr3_aa: CASSSVRTGGYGYTF
j_call: TRBJ1-2
clone_size: NA
d_call: TRBD1
v_call: TRBV27

cdr3_nt: TGTGCCAGCAGCCCTAGGGCCGGACTAGGGATGAGAGAGCAGTACTTC
cdr3_aa: CASSPRAGLGMREQYF
j_call: TRBJ2-7
clone_size: NA
d_call: TRBD2
v_call: TRBV7-9

cdr3_nt: TGTGCCAGCAGTTCGGCCAGGGGAGGAGGTGAAGCTTTCTTT
cdr3_aa: CASSSARGGGEAFF
j_call: TRBJ1-1
clone_size: NA
d_call: NA
v_call: TRBV27

cdr3_nt: TGTGCCAGCAGCTCGACTAGCGGGTCGAGCACAGATACGCAGTATTTT
cdr3_aa: CASSSTSGSSTDTQYF
j_call: TRBJ2-3
clone_size: NA
d_call: TRBD2
v_call: TRBV7-3

cdr3_nt: TGTGCCAGCAGGTTGACAGGGGGCGGCTACACCTTC
cdr3_aa: CASRLTGGGYTF
j_call: TRBJ1-2
clone_size: NA
d_call: TRBD1
v_call: TRBV5-8

cdr3_nt: TGTGCCATCAGTGACGAAACAGGGAATGGCTACACCTTC
cdr3_aa: CAISDETGNGYTF
j_call: TRBJ1-2
clone_size: NA
d_call: NA
v_call: TRBV10-3

cdr3_nt: TGTGCCAGCAGCAACGACAGGATTCGGGTCACTGAAGCTTTCTTT
cdr3_aa: CASSNDRIRVTEAFF
j_call: TRBJ1-1
clone_size: NA
d_call: NA
v_call: TRBV5-4

cdr3_nt: TGTGCCAGCAGTTCGCGGATAGGAGCTAGCACAGATACGCAGTATTTT
cdr3_aa: CASSSRIGASTDTQYF
j_call: TRBJ2-3
clone_size: NA
d_call: NA
v_call: TRBV28

cdr3_nt: TGCGCCAGCAGCTCCATGTTAGACAGGGGGCGGATGAACACTGAAGCTTTCTTT
cdr3_aa: CASSSMLDRGRMNTEAFF
j_call: TRBJ1-1
clone_size: NA
d_call: TRBD1
v_call: TRBV5-1

cdr3_nt: TGCGCCAGCAGCTTGGCGCCCGGCCCCACAGATACGCAGTATTTT
cdr3_aa: CASSLAPGPTDTQYF
j_call: TRBJ2-3
clone_size: NA
d_call: NA
v_call: TRBV5-1

cdr3_nt: TGTGCCAGCAGCTTAGCCTTTAATTCACCCCTCCACTTT
cdr3_aa: CASSLAFNSPLHF
j_call: TRBJ1-6
clone_size: NA
d_call: NA
v_call: TRBV7-9

cdr3_nt: TGTGCCAGCACTCCGGGACAGGGGGCGGTGGGCACAGATACGCAGTATTTT
cdr3_aa: CASTPGQGAVGTDTQYF
j_call: TRBJ2-3
clone_size: NA
d_call: TRBD1
v_call: TRBV19

cdr3_nt: TGTGCCAGCAGCCTATATACTAGCGGGTACAATGAGCAGTTCTTC
cdr3_aa: CASSLYTSGYNEQFF
j_call: TRBJ2-1
clone_size: few
d_call: TRBD2
v_call: TRBV3-1/TRBV3-2

cdr3_nt: TGTGCCAGCAGCTTAGATCCGCGGACCGCCACAGATACGCAGTATTTT
cdr3_aa: CASSLDPRTATDTQYF
j_call: TRBJ2-3
clone_size: NA
d_call: NA
v_call: TRBV7-2

cdr3_nt: TGTGCCAGCGCGAAGGACCACGGGGCATCTGAGCAGTTCTTC
cdr3_aa: CASAKDHGASEQFF
j_call: TRBJ2-1
clone_size: NA
d_call: NA
v_call: TRBV18

cdr3_nt: TGTGCCAGCAGCGGGCCGGGATACAATGAGCAGTTCTTC
cdr3_aa: CASSGPGYNEQFF
j_call: TRBJ2-1
clone_size: NA
d_call: NA
v_call: TRBV7-8

cdr3_nt: TGTGCCAGCAGCACCTCCGGAGGACCGAACACTGAAGCTTTCTTT
cdr3_aa: CASSTSGGPNTEAFF
j_call: TRBJ1-1
clone_size: once
d_call: NA
v_call: TRBV7-9

cdr3_nt: TGTGCCAGCAGCTTAATACCGGGACAGGGGGCAAAGATGTTTTTT
cdr3_aa: CASSLIPGQGAKMFF
j_call: TRBJ1-4
clone_size: NA
d_call: TRBD1
v_call: TRBV7-2

cdr3_nt: TGCGCCAGCAGCTTCGACCCCGGACAGGCCCAATCACCCCTCCACTTT
cdr3_aa: CASSFDPGQAQSPLHF
j_call: TRBJ1-6
clone_size: NA
d_call: TRBD1
v_call: TRBV5-1

cdr3_nt: TGTGCCAGCAGCCAACCGGGACGGTTCAATGAGCAGTTCTTC
cdr3_aa: CASSQPGRFNEQFF
j_call: TRBJ2-1
clone_size: few
d_call: NA
v_call: TRBV5-6

cdr3_nt: TGTGCCAGCGGGACTAGCGGGCTAGAGACCCAGTACTTC
cdr3_aa: CASGTSGLETQYF
j_call: TRBJ2-5
clone_size: NA
d_call: TRBD2
v_call: TRBV19

cdr3_nt: TGTGCCAGCAGTGACGGGGGGGACTATGGCTACACCTTC
cdr3_aa: CASSDGGDYGYTF
j_call: TRBJ1-2
clone_size: NA
d_call: NA
v_call: TRBV6-4

cdr3_nt: TGTGCCAGCTCGGAAAAGGGACTAGCGGGAGCAAACGAGCAGTACTTC
cdr3_aa: CASSEKGLAGANEQYF
j_call: TRBJ2-7
clone_size: NA
d_call: TRBD2
v_call: TRBV18

cdr3_nt: TGTGCCAGCAGTCCAGACGCCCCGCGCGAGCAGTACTTC
cdr3_aa: CASSPDAPREQYF
j_call: TRBJ2-7
clone_size: NA
d_call: NA
v_call: TRBV6-2/TRBV6-3

cdr3_nt: TGTGCCAGCAGTTATGGGGGGTACAATGAGCAGTTCTTC
cdr3_aa: CASSYGGYNEQFF
j_call: TRBJ2-1
clone_size: NA
d_call: NA
v_call: TRBV6-6

cdr3_nt: TGTGCCAGCAGCAACAACTGGCCCTCCTACAATGAGCAGTTCTTC
cdr3_aa: CASSNNWPSYNEQFF
j_call: TRBJ2-1
clone_size: NA
d_call: NA
v_call: TRBV5-4

cdr3_nt: TGCGCCAGCAGCCAAGTTGAAGGGGGCGTCTACGAGCAGTACTTC
cdr3_aa: CASSQVEGGVYEQYF
j_call: TRBJ2-7
clone_size: NA
d_call: TRBD1
v_call: TRBV4-1

cdr3_nt: TGTGCCAGCAGTTCTACCCGGGGTAGCGGGACCGCCTACGAGCAGTACTTC
cdr3_aa: CASSSTRGSGTAYEQYF
j_call: TRBJ2-7
clone_size: NA
d_call: TRBD2
v_call: TRBV6-2/TRBV6-3